This entry features one T cell receptor beta chain sequence. The antigen remains undetermined. The source of the sample is a study of OX40 agonist ivuxolimab in advanced cancers. Regarding the study as a whole: Nonresponders included some who also had low normalized T-cell clonal expansion. Clonal expansion in partial responders at 0.1-3.0 mg/kg ranked among the lowest.

This CDR3 has 11 residues. Germline CDR1 is DFQATT and CDR2 is SNEGSKA (reference sequence). V dropped 2 bases and J dropped 7 bases, with 9 bases sitting between them. The protocol was immunoSEQ multiplex PCR, while the TCRdb copy is restricted to in-frame clones and leaves out a portion. Of 13,000 to 15,000 clones in the sample, 70% to 80% were seen once. The rearrangement links TRBV20-1 to TRBJ2-7; D remains unclear. The TCR sequence derives from an adult with an advanced solid tumor such as melanoma, head and neck, liver or kidney cancer. The sequences come from CD4+ or CD8+ T cells sorted from blood, collected in a trial of the OX40 agonist ivuxolimab. The CDR3 DNA follows: TGCAGTGCTAGAAATTCGAGAGAGCAGTACTTC. Its translation is CSARNSREQYF.